This TCR beta chain emerged from a study of cytomegalovirus exposure and HLA in healthy donors. General study results and limits: An analysis that was carried out later associated 17,000 or so TCR beta sequences with HLA alleles at 0.05 false discovery rate.

Amplification used 60 Vbeta primers and 13 Jbeta primers. Sequencing was performed with immunoSEQ multiplex PCR; in TCRdb, only in-frame clones are kept and a portion is missing. Of tens of thousands of clones in the sample, more than 60% were seen once. In the case of this clone: Its matching antigen is unknown.

This CDR3 has 15 residues. V shed 0 bases, J shed 6 bases, and the junction held 7 bases outside the gene matches. Looked up from germline, CDR1 is SGHDT and CDR2 is YYEEEE. The gene calls are TRBV5-6 and TRBJ2-5, with TRBD1 identical over 8 bases. This clonotype was obtained from a man aged 50 to 59 in good health and CMV-seropositive. Sequences were obtained from PBMCs. CDR3 region: CASSLARTGPKTQYF. CDR3 nucleotides: TGTGCCAGCAGCTTGGCCCGGACAGGGCCGAAGACCCAGTACTTC. Complete variable domain (other parts from reference TRBV5-6 and TRBJ2-5): DAGVTQSPTHLIKTRGQQVTLRCSPKSGHDTVSWYQQALGQGPQFIFQYYEEEERQRGNFPDRFSGHQFPNYSSELNVNALLLGDSALYLCASSLARTGPKTQYFGPGTRLLVL.